The 32 T cell receptor beta chains given below trace back to one sample, sequenced in a study of blood T cell repertoires in COVID-19. Generated by immunoSEQ multiplex PCR, the TCRdb table keeps only in-frame clones and is missing some. The sample yields tens of thousands of clones, approximately 84% seen once. The sequenced material came from peripheral blood. Every receptor here comes from a man aged 45-65 years with acute or convalescent COVID-19.

The chain carries TRBV7-9 and TRBJ1-5; 8 bases agree with TRBD1. The junction had 2 bases not matched to a gene; V was cut back by 3 bases and J by 4 bases. Per germline, CDR1 SEHNR and CDR2 FQNEAQ (reference sequence). This CDR3 has 14 residues. The CDR3 nucleotides read TGTGCCAGCAGCTTGACAGGGGTTAATCAGCCCCAGCATTTT. This translates into CASSLTGVNQPQHF.

This rearrangement joins TRBV27 to TRBJ2-1; 7 bases map to TRBD1. Germline V gene sequence: CDR1 MNHEY, CDR2 SMNVEV (reference sequence). The ends lost 3 bases at V and 6 bases at J; junction bases unmatched: 14. This CDR3 region has 17 residues. The CDR3 spells CASSFSYRGRTTNEQFF. The CDR3 nucleotides are TGTGCCAGCAGTTTCTCCTACAGGGGCCGAACCACCAATGAGCAGTTCTTC.

The chain links TRBV28 to TRBJ2-1; D possibly corresponds to TRBD2 (5 bases). The CDR3 spans 14 residues. Germline CDR1 reads MDHEN; CDR2 reads SYDVKM. V gave up 6 bases and J gave up 4 bases, with 13 bases separating them. Written as DNA, the CDR3 is TGTGCCAGCAGCCGCGAGGGTATTTACAATGAGCAGTTCTTC. Protein product: CASSREGIYNEQFF. Complete variable domain (other parts from reference TRBV28 and TRBJ2-1): DVKVTQSSRYLVKRTGEKVFLECVQDMDHENMFWYRQDPGLGLRLIYFSYDVKMKEKGDIPEGYSVSREKKERFSLILESASTNQTSMYLCASSREGIYNEQFFGPGTRLTVL.

The rearrangement links TRBV7-8 to TRBJ1-5, with 7 nucleotides matching TRBD1. The CDR3 sequence is 16 residues long. The V segment lost 5 bases and the J segment 4 bases; nucleotides outside the gene matches: 11. CDR1 and CDR2 from the germline V gene are SGHVS and FQNEAQ. The CDR3 nucleotides are TGTGCCAGCAGCCAGGGGGGAGGGAGGCTAAATCAGCCCCAGCATTTT. Translation gives CASSQGGGRLNQPQHF.

This chain links TRBV4-1 with TRBJ2-1; 12 nucleotides match TRBD2. The CDR3 totals 19 residues. Losses at the gene ends were 1 base for V and 7 bases for J; bases not matched to a gene: 14. The germline V gene encodes CDR1 MGHRA and CDR2 YSYEKL. In DNA, the CDR3 is TGCGCCAGCAGCCAAGTGGCTAGCGGGAGGGCAGGTAGGGGGAATGAGCAGTTCTTC. It encodes CASSQVASGRAGRGNEQFF.

This clone was recorded a few times. The gene calls are TRBV10-3 and TRBJ2-3; 11 positions agree with TRBD2. Germline V CDR1 and CDR2: ENHRY, SYGVKD. CDR3 length: 20 residues. With 4 bases clipped from V and 2 bases from J, the junction kept 17 bases outside the gene matches. CDR3 region: CAISGPGTSGSLGYTDTQYF. The CDR3 DNA sequence: TGTGCCATCAGTGGCCCGGGAACTAGCGGGAGTTTGGGCTACACAGATACGCAGTATTTT.

This rearrangement joins TRBV4-1 to TRBJ2-2; 12 bases match TRBD2. The CDR3 length is 18 residues. V dropped 4 bases and J dropped 1; count of bases not matched to a gene: 7. The germline CDR1 and CDR2 sequences are MGHRA and YSYEKL. The CDR3 region is CASSRRPLAGGNTGELFF. DNA for the CDR3: TGCGCCAGCAGCCGCCGCCCACTAGCGGGGGGGAACACCGGGGAGCTGTTTTTT.

The rearrangement joins TRBV7-2 to TRBJ2-1; 14 nucleotides align to TRBD2. The V segment lost 0 bases and the J segment 6 bases; nucleotides outside the gene matches: 1. From germline, CDR1 is SGHTA and CDR2 FQGNSA. The CDR3 covers 16 residues. The CDR3 nucleotides read TGTGCCAGCAGCTTAGCGGGACTAGCGGGGGTCAATGAGCAGTTCTTC. Its protein product is CASSLAGLAGVNEQFF.

CDR3 DNA sequence: TGTGCCAGCAGCCCTAGTGCAGGGTTCGAGCAGCCCCAGCATTTT. This translates into CASSPSAGFEQPQHF. This chain uses TRBV11-2 with TRBJ1-5, with a weak D call TRBD1 (5 bases). V dropped 5 bases and J dropped 7 bases, with 18 bases sitting between them. CDR3 size: 15 residues. In germline, CDR1 is SGHAT, CDR2 FQNNGV.

The rearrangement links TRBV2 to TRBJ1-5; 8 nucleotides align to TRBD1. V was pared by 3 bases and J by 2 bases, with 12 bases of the junction left unmatched. The germline V gene encodes CDR1 SNHLY and CDR2 FYNNEI. The CDR3 has 18 amino acids. CDR3 amino acids: CASSDWARGRDGNQPQHF. The CDR3 region has the DNA TGTGCCAGCAGTGATTGGGCCAGGGGGCGGGATGGCAATCAGCCCCAGCATTTT.

This clone was seen a handful of times. This rearrangement joins TRBV27 to TRBJ1-5; possibly TRBD1 for D (5 bases). Trimming stripped 2 bases from V and 3 bases from J, with 8 bases between. This CDR3 has 14 amino acids. In germline, CDR1 is MNHEY, CDR2 SMNVEV (reference sequence). CDR3 loop: CASSLQGYNQPQHF. The CDR3 nucleotides read TGTGCCAGCAGTTTACAGGGTTACAATCAGCCCCAGCATTTT.

The chain has TRBV27 and TRBJ2-7; 9 nucleotides align to TRBD2. Germline trimming cut 4 bases from V and 3 bases from J; bases unmatched to any gene: 10. CDR1 and CDR2 (germline): MNHEY, SMNVEV (reference sequence). This CDR3 has 16 residues. The CDR3 DNA reads as TGTGCCAGCAGTTCCCTAGGAAGTAGCGGGGGCTACGAGCAGTACTTC. Translated: CASSSLGSSGGYEQYF.

This chain uses TRBV11-2 with TRBJ2-1; unclear D gene. Trimming took 5 bases from V and 9 from J, leaving 20 bases between them. CDR3 size: 15 residues. Per the germline V gene, CDR1 is SGHAT and CDR2 is FQNNGV. CDR3 sequence (DNA): TGTGCCAGCAGCCCATACCTCGGCGGTAGTGCTGAGCAGTTCTTC. It yields the protein CASSPYLGGSAEQFF.

V gene TRBV7-9 combines with J gene TRBJ2-5; 13 bases are a match to TRBD2. Trimming took 5 bases from V and 5 from J; bases not matched to a gene: 5. The length of the CDR3 is 15 residues. Germline V lookup: CDR1 SEHNR, CDR2 FQNEAQ (reference sequence). CDR3 region: CASSKLAGGPETQYF. CDR3 coding DNA: TGTGCCAGCAGCAAACTAGCGGGGGGGCCGGAGACCCAGTACTTC.

The chain uses TRBV9 and TRBJ2-1, with D possibly matching TRBD2 (5 bases). CDR1 SGDLS and CDR2 YYNGEE come from the germline V gene. Trimming removed 6 bases at V and 3 bases at J, with 25 bases between. This CDR3 spans 18 amino acids. CDR3 amino acids: CASTPREVLQPLYNEQFF. Here the CDR3 DNA reads TGTGCCAGCACCCCCCGGGAAGTGTTACAGCCCCTCTACAATGAGCAGTTCTTC.

The rearrangement links TRBV7-9 to TRBJ1-5; D may be TRBD1 (6 bases). Germline loops: CDR1 SEHNR, CDR2 FQNEAQ (reference sequence). Trimming pared 5 bases from V and 3 bases from J, leaving 14 bases between. The CDR3 spans 15 residues. DNA for the CDR3: TGTGCCAGCAGCCGGGACACCGATGCCAATCAGCCCCAGCATTTT. Translating it yields CASSRDTDANQPQHF.

The V gene is TRBV6-5, the J gene TRBJ2-3, with TRBD2 as a possible D gene (6 bases). The germline V and J ends were trimmed by 6 bases and 6 bases, with 19 bases remaining between them. Germline V gives CDR1 MNHEY, CDR2 SVGAGI. This CDR3 has 15 amino acids. The CDR3 protein is CASSGDSKGSDTQYF. CDR3 coding DNA: TGTGCCAGCAGCGGGGACTCCAAAGGCAGTGATACGCAGTATTTT.

This clone was found a few times. The gene calls are TRBV27 and TRBJ2-1, with 8 bases fitting TRBD2. The CDR3 totals 14 residues. Per germline, CDR1 MNHEY and CDR2 SMNVEV (reference sequence). Trimming removed 3 bases from V and 8 bases from J; junction bases left unmatched: 6. The CDR3 here is CASSFSREAYEQFF. The CDR3 nucleotides read TGTGCCAGCAGTTTCTCGCGGGAGGCGTATGAGCAGTTCTTC.

V gene TRBV4-1 combines with J gene TRBJ2-7, with 7 bases fitting TRBD2. The CDR3 totals 14 residues. Losses at the gene ends were 2 bases for V and 3 bases for J; bases not matched to a gene: 4. Germline CDR1 and CDR2: MGHRA and YSYEKL. The DNA of the CDR3 is TGCGCCAGCAGCCAACTAGCGGCCGGCTACGAGCAGTACTTC. Its translation: CASSQLAAGYEQYF.

The V and J genes are TRBV7-2 and TRBJ1-1, with 7 bases matching TRBD1. Germline lookup yields CDR1 SGHTA and CDR2 FQGNSA. There are 15 residues in the CDR3. V shed 5 bases, J shed 7 bases, and the junction held 13 bases outside the gene matches. The CDR3 is CASSKNPGTENEAFF. The CDR3 DNA is TGTGCCAGCAGCAAAAACCCCGGGACAGAGAATGAAGCTTTCTTT. The whole variable domain, filled in from reference TRBV7-2 and TRBJ1-1, reads GAGVSQSPSNKVTEKGKDVELRCDPISGHTALYWYRQSLGQGLEFLIYFQGNSAPDKSGLPSDRFSAERTGGSVSTLTIQRTQQEDSAVYLCASSKNPGTENEAFFGQGTRLTVV.

This chain links TRBV30 with TRBJ1-2; D is possibly TRBD1 (5 bases). V was shortened by 2 bases and J by 8 bases, with 12 bases between the two germline ends. CDR1 GTSNPN and CDR2 SVGIG come from the germline V gene (reference sequence). This CDR3 has 12 residues. CDR3 protein: CAWSIGGEGYTF. CDR3 coding DNA: TGTGCCTGGAGTATTGGGGGGGAAGGCTACACCTTC.

This sequence joins TRBV27 and TRBJ2-2, with 10 nucleotides matching TRBD2. The CDR3 consists of 15 residues. After removal of 5 bases from V and 6 bases from J, the junction contained 6 bases not matched to a gene. CDR1 and CDR2 (germline): MNHEY, SMNVEV (reference sequence). CDR3 region: CASSPAGGLAGELFF. The DNA of the CDR3 is TGTGCCAGCAGTCCAGCGGGGGGGCTCGCCGGGGAGCTGTTTTTT.

The CDR3 nucleotides are TGTGCCAGCAGTGAAGAAAGGGGCCTTGGGCAGCCCCAGCATTTT. Protein sequence: CASSEERGLGQPQHF. The rearrangement uses TRBV6-1 and TRBJ1-5; a possible D gene is TRBD1 (5 bases). Germline V gives CDR1 MNHNS, CDR2 SASEGT. This CDR3 region has 15 residues. The V and J ends lost 1 base and 7 bases respectively, with 14 bases between them.

The rearrangement joins TRBV11-2 to TRBJ1-2; D gene unclear. The CDR3 consists of 13 residues. Trimming removed 1 base at V and 8 bases at J, with 11 bases between. The V gene's germline CDR1 is SGHAT and CDR2 FQNNGV. CDR3 bases: TGTGCCAGCAGCTTAGGGCAATTTGAAGGCTACACCTTC. Translation gives CASSLGQFEGYTF.

CDR3 DNA: TGTGCCAGCAGCTATGGCGGGGCGGGGAATGAGCAGTTCTTC. Translation gives CASSYGGAGNEQFF. This chain uses TRBV7-9 with TRBJ2-1, with D perhaps matching TRBD2 (6 bases). The CDR3 spans 14 residues. Germline V lookup: CDR1 SEHNR, CDR2 FQNEAQ (reference sequence). V was clipped by 4 bases and J by 7 bases, with 14 bases between them.

This clone has more than one count but fewer than ten. The CDR3: CASSQEAWGTEAFF. DNA of the CDR3: TGCGCCAGCAGCCAGGAGGCCTGGGGAACTGAAGCTTTCTTT. The rearrangement links TRBV10-1 to TRBJ1-1, with D uncertain. Germline V lookup: CDR1 WNHNN, CDR2 SYGVQD (reference sequence). Deletions cut 6 bases from V and 5 bases from J, with 16 bases between. The CDR3 runs 14 residues.

The rearrangement links TRBV7-8 to TRBJ1-5, with TRBD1 identical over 7 bases. V was clipped by 6 bases and J by 1 base; unmatched bases: 6. Germline-derived CDR1 and CDR2 are SGHVS and FQNEAQ. The CDR3 length is 15 residues. In nucleotides, the CDR3 is TGTGCCAGCAGAGAGGGGGCTCTCAGCAATCAGCCCCAGCATTTT. It encodes CASREGALSNQPQHF.

The chain carries TRBV7-6 and TRBJ2-3; the match to TRBD2 covers 9 bases. After removal of 1 base from V and 7 bases from J, the junction contained 15 bases not matched to a gene. Germline lookup yields CDR1 SGHVS and CDR2 FNYEAQ. The CDR3 covers 18 residues. CDR3 in amino acids: CASSLVGRVAGDSNTQYF. The DNA for the CDR3 is TGTGCCAGCAGCTTAGTAGGCCGGGTAGCGGGGGATAGTAATACGCAGTATTTT.

The chain carries TRBV7-9 and TRBJ1-3; 8 nucleotides agree with TRBD1. The CDR3 is 16 amino acids. The junction had 10 bases not matched to a gene; V was cut back by 4 bases and J by 5 bases. Germline V gene data show CDR1 as SEHNR and CDR2 as FQNEAQ (reference sequence). The CDR3 sequence: CASSSGQVDLRNTIYF. Written as DNA, the CDR3 is TGTGCCAGCAGCTCGGGACAGGTGGACCTGCGAAACACCATATATTTT.

This clone was seen just once. V and J are TRBV7-9 and TRBJ2-7, with 10 bases matching TRBD1. Germline CDR1 reads SEHNR; CDR2 reads FQNEAQ (reference sequence). J lost 7 bases, V lost 5 bases, and 8 bases had no gene match. The CDR3 is made up of 14 amino acids. CDR3 protein: CASSPGTGEGEQYF. The CDR3 DNA follows: TGTGCCAGCAGCCCCGGGACAGGGGAAGGGGAGCAGTACTTC.

This clone was seen a few times. The chain has TRBV28 and TRBJ2-7; 8 bases map to TRBD2. The CDR3 is 15 residues long. CDR1 and CDR2 (germline): MDHEN, SYDVKM. V dropped 5 bases and J dropped 5; count of bases not matched to a gene: 11. CDR3 residues: CASSAPAGGNNEQYF. The CDR3 nucleotides are TGTGCCAGCAGTGCCCCGGCGGGAGGCAACAACGAGCAGTACTTC.

The V gene is TRBV7-6, the J gene TRBJ1-3; TRBD1 matches 7 bases. From germline, CDR1 is SGHVS and CDR2 FNYEAQ. V dropped 0 bases and J dropped 0; count of bases not matched to a gene: 2. The CDR3 is made up of 16 amino acids. DNA for the CDR3: TGTGCCAGCAGCTTAGCGCGGGACAGCTCTGGAAACACCATATATTTT. Protein product: CASSLARDSSGNTIYF.